This T cell receptor beta chain was recorded in a study of blood T cell repertoires in COVID-19. Turning to the study itself: Specimens from acute and convalescent COVID-19 originated in the United States, Italy and Spain. T cells, B-cell-depleted T cells, or PBMCs supplied cDNA or gDNA.

From germline, CDR1 is GTSNPN and CDR2 SVGIG (reference sequence). The V and J ends lost 0 bases and 3 bases respectively, with 11 bases between them. CDR3 length: 14 amino acids. Original analysis: For nucleated cells, counts were estimated from reference gene primer amplification. Assay: immunoSEQ multiplex PCR; the TCRdb copy retains only in-frame clones and omits some. V and J calls and clone size follow that table, whereas D and trimming were derived from the DNA. The sample consists of 150,000 to 200,000 clones, roughly 93% of them appearing once. The source material was peripheral blood. The sequence was obtained from a man younger than 35 with acute or convalescent COVID-19. The rearrangement links TRBV30 to TRBJ1-1; D is perhaps TRBD1 (5 bases). CDR3 nucleotides: TGTGCCTGGAGTGTAGGTGGCAGGGACACTGAAGCTTTCTTT. As protein: CAWSVGGRDTEAFF. Combining the CDR3 with reference TRBV30 and TRBJ1-1 gives the whole variable domain SQTIHQWPATLVQPVGSPLSLECTVEGTSNPNLYWYRQAAGRGLQLLFYSVGIGQISSEVPQNLSASRPQDRQFILSSKKLLLSDSGFYLCAWSVGGRDTEAFFGQGTRLTVV.